The rows below give T cell receptor beta chains drawn from one sample of a study of molecular identifiers for immune sequencing clone quantification. From the PCR reads, TCRdb called clonotypes with MiXCR, one entry per CDR3 protein. This table holds over 300,000 distinct CDR3 sequences, about 23% found once. The sample comprised naive CD8+ T cells from blood, with Jurkat cell RNA spiked in. The receptors were gathered from a human donor in good health. Some libraries in this study had Jurkat cell RNA spiked in. CDR3s include the opening cysteine and the closing phenylalanine or tryptophan. Fields, in order: D gene, clone size, J gene, V gene, CDR3 DNA, CDR3 protein. A D gene is named only where the DNA matches it firmly. A row's size may be missing; if present it is once, few, many or a size class.

>TRBD2|few|TRBJ2-5|TRBV4-3
TGCGCCAGCAGCCAAGATTGCCGGTTGCTAGCGGGGTACGAGACCCAGTACTTC
CASSQDCRLLAGYETQYF
>TRBD1|many|TRBJ1-1|TRBV7-9
TGTGCCAGCAGCTTCACAGGGGAGCACACTGAAGCTTTCTTT
CASSFTGEHTEAFF
>-|few|TRBJ2-7|TRBV6-2/TRBV6-3
TGTGCCAGCAGTTCGAGGACCTGGCGGAACGAGCAGTACTTC
CASSSRTWRNEQYF
>-|-|TRBJ1-6|TRBV4-1
TGCGCCAGCAGCCAAGATCTCCCGAAGGACGGTCCCCATTCCCCCCTCCCCTTT
CASSQDLPKDGPHSPLPF
>TRBD2|many|TRBJ2-7|TRBV15
TGTGCCACCAGCAGAGTCGGAAGCGGGGGCTACTCCTACGAGCAGTACTTC
CATSRVGSGGYSYEQYF
>-|many|TRBJ2-3|TRBV6-1
TGTGCCAGCCTACTGACAGTGTCAGATACGCAGTATTTT
CASLLTVSDTQYF
>-|many|TRBJ2-3|TRBV19
TGTGCCAGCGGGGGCCCAGATACGCAGTATTTT
CASGGPDTQYF
>-|few|TRBJ1-2|TRBV7-2
TGTGCCAGCAGTCCACCTGAGGGAGACTTCTATGGCTACACCTTC
CASSPPEGDFYGYTF
>TRBD2|many|TRBJ2-1|TRBV25-1
TGTGCCAGCGGACGGACTAGCGGGAGGTATGAGCAGTTCTTC
CASGRTSGRYEQFF
>-|-|TRBJ1-1|TRBV7-9
TGTGCCAGCAGCTCCCGGTCGACAGGGAACACTGAAGCTTTCTTT
CASSSRSTGNTEAFF
>-|few|TRBJ1-5|TRBV6-1
TGTGCCAGCAGTGAATGGGCAAGCGGTCAGCCCCAGCATTTT
CASSEWASGQPQHF
>-|-|TRBJ1-1|TRBV19
TGTGCCAGTAGTATAAGTCTGAACACTGAAGCTTTCTTT
CASSISLNTEAFF
>TRBD2|many|TRBJ2-3|TRBV7-9
TGTGCCAGCAGCCGAATAGCGGGGGGCGGCCCAGATACGCAGTATTTT
CASSRIAGGGPDTQYF
>TRBD1|many|TRBJ2-1|TRBV5-1
TGCGCCAGCAGCCCTTTCGGGACAGCCAGCTCCTACAATGAGCAGTTCTTC
CASSPFGTASSYNEQFF
>-|-|TRBJ2-2|TRBV5-1
TGCGCCAGCAGCCCCACGGTGGGTTACGCCGGGGAGCTGTTTTTT
CASSPTVGYAGELFF
>-|many|TRBJ2-2|TRBV27
TGTGCCACCGCCCAACGGGACATAAGGAACACCGGGGAGCTGTTTTTT
CATAQRDIRNTGELFF
>TRBD2|many|TRBJ2-7|TRBV9
TGTGCCAGCAGCGTCGACCCCGGGGACTACTACGAGCAGTACTTC
CASSVDPGDYYEQYF
>-|few|TRBJ2-7|TRBV5-1
TGCGCCAGCAGCTTGCCGGACGGACTCTACGAGCAGTACTTC
CASSLPDGLYEQYF
>TRBD2|few|TRBJ2-3|TRBV9
TGTGCCAGCAGCTCCGAGGGACTAGCGGTGGATACGCAGTATTTT
CASSSEGLAVDTQYF
>-|many|TRBJ2-7|TRBV3-1
TGTGCCAGCAGCCCACCTTTGGGAGGGGGCGAGCAGTACTTC
CASSPPLGGGEQYF
>TRBD1|-|TRBJ2-2|TRBV12-3/TRBV12-4
TGTGCCAGCAGTCTTCCGGGACAGTTTTACCTGCCAGGGAACACCGGGGAGCTGTTTTTT
CASSLPGQFYLPGNTGELFF
>TRBD2|once|TRBJ2-1|TRBV5-1
TGCGCCGGCAGCTGGACTAGCGGGAGTTACGTCGCCGCTGAGCAGTTCTTC
CAGSWTSGSYVAAEQFF
>-|few|TRBJ2-3|TRBV28
TGTGCCAGCAGTCCAAACGAGAGAGGTACGCAGTATTTT
CASSPNERGTQYF
>-|-|TRBJ2-7|TRBV9
TGTGCCAGCAGCGCCTGGTCGGAGGGCTTCGAGCAGTACTTC
CASSAWSEGFEQYF
>-|few|TRBJ2-7|TRBV30
TGTGCCTGGGGCAGGACGGCGAGCTCCTACGAGCAGTACTTC
CAWGRTASSYEQYF
>TRBD1|-|TRBJ2-7|TRBV7-6
TGTGCCAGCAGCTTAGCGCCCGGGACAGGGTCGGAGCAGTACTTC
CASSLAPGTGSEQYF
>-|few|TRBJ1-1|TRBV6-2/TRBV6-3
TGTGCCAGCAGTTACTCGATGGGCAGTGAAGCTTTCTTT
CASSYSMGSEAFF
>TRBD2|few|TRBJ2-5|TRBV28
TGTGCCAGCAGTTTTACGCTAGCGGGAGGACAAGAGACCCAGTACTTC
CASSFTLAGGQETQYF
>-|-|TRBJ2-3|TRBV15
TGTGCCACCAGCAGAGTTCGTAGCGGATCCACAGATACGCAGTATTTT
CATSRVRSGSTDTQYF
>-|-|TRBJ2-5|TRBV12-3/TRBV12-4
TGTGCCAGCAGTCCGGGACTGAGAACAACCCAGTACTTC
CASSPGLRTTQYF
>-|-|TRBJ2-7|TRBV27
TGTGCCAGCAGTCCAGGGGGGGCCCACACCTACGAGAAGTACTTC
CASSPGGAHTYEKYF
>TRBD1|-|TRBJ2-3|TRBV7-2
TGTGCCAGCAGCCCGAAGGAGGGGACAGGAACCCTTTTTAGCACAGATACGCAGTATTTT
CASSPKEGTGTLFSTDTQYF
>-|-|TRBJ2-5|TRBV7-9
TGTGCCAGCAGCTTCCTATCAGCCCAAGAGACCCAGTACTTC
CASSFLSAQETQYF
>-|few|TRBJ1-2|TRBV5-5
TGTGCCAGCAGCTTTTGGGATCCTAACTATGGCTACACCTTC
CASSFWDPNYGYTF
>-|many|TRBJ2-1|TRBV7-8
TGTGCCAGCAGCGCACCAAGGAGGTTTAATGAGCAGTTCTTC
CASSAPRRFNEQFF
>-|many|TRBJ2-2|TRBV29-1
TGCAGCGTCCTAGGCGTGCCCGGGGAGCTGTTTTTT
CSVLGVPGELFF
>-|-|TRBJ2-1|TRBV4-1
TGCGCCAGCAGCCCCCAAAATCTCCAGCAGGGTAGGAATGAGCAGTTCTTC
CASSPQNLQQGRNEQFF
>-|-|TRBJ2-5|TRBV14
TGTGCCAGCAGCCAAGTAAACATTGAGACCCAGTACTTC
CASSQVNIETQYF
>-|few|TRBJ1-2|TRBV29-1
TGCAGCGTTGACAGGGGAGCTAACTATGGCTACACCTTC
CSVDRGANYGYTF
>-|many|TRBJ2-3|TRBV6-4
TGTGCCAGCAGTGACTGGGACGGGAGGCAGTATTTT
CASSDWDGRQYF
>-|-|TRBJ2-5|TRBV9
TGTGCCAGCAGCGAGTGGGACATGGCGGGGGAGACCCAGTACTTC
CASSEWDMAGETQYF
>TRBD1|many|TRBJ1-1|TRBV5-5
TGTGCCAGCAGCGAGGGGACAGGCACTGAAGCTTTCTTT
CASSEGTGTEAFF
>-|many|TRBJ1-6|TRBV5-4
TGTGCCAGCAACTTGATCGGATCCGGGAGTTCACCCCTCCACTTT
CASNLIGSGSSPLHF
>-|few|TRBJ2-3|TRBV5-1
TGCGCCAGCAGCTCGACCCTGGCAGGGTCTATCACAGATACGCAGTATTTT
CASSSTLAGSITDTQYF
>TRBD2|-|TRBJ2-3|TRBV4-1
TGCGCCAGCAGCCCGCCCGAGGCTAGCGGGAGACATACGCAGTATTTT
CASSPPEASGRHTQYF
>-|-|TRBJ2-1|TRBV12-3/TRBV12-4
TGTGCCAGCACCCCTTCAGACAGATACAATGAGCAGTTCTTC
CASTPSDRYNEQFF
>-|few|TRBJ1-1|TRBV6-2/TRBV6-3
TGTGCCAGCAGTCCGGACTCACGCAGCACTGAAGCTTTCTTT
CASSPDSRSTEAFF
>TRBD2|-|TRBJ2-7|TRBV20-1
TGCAGTGCTAGGGTCCCTAGCGGGAATACCCCCTCCGAGCCGTACTTC
CSARVPSGNTPSEPYF
>-|many|TRBJ1-1|TRBV9
TGTGCCAGCAGCGAATCAGGGGTTAGCACTGAAGCTTTCTTT
CASSESGVSTEAFF
>TRBD2|few|TRBJ2-1|TRBV7-3
TGTGCCAGCAGCTTAACTGGTGGTAGCGGGAGTTTTCTCCCCTACAATGAGCAGTTCTTC
CASSLTGGSGSFLPYNEQFF
>-|once|TRBJ2-5|TRBV3-1
TGTGCCAGCAGCCAAGAAGATTGGAGTTGGAGAGAGACCCAGTACTTC
CASSQEDWSWRETQYF
>TRBD1|many|TRBJ2-7|TRBV6-5
TGTGCCAGCAGTTACGAGTCGGGACAGGGGGGCGAGCAGTACTTC
CASSYESGQGGEQYF
>-|many|TRBJ2-3|TRBV11-2
TGTGCCAGCAGCTTATCAGGGTACACAGATACGCAGTATTTT
CASSLSGYTDTQYF